The clone carrying this T cell receptor (beta chain) was seen a handful of times. Its antigen is as yet unknown. The CDR3 runs 12 residues. From germline, CDR1 is SGHVS and CDR2 FNYEAQ. V was pared by 2 bases and J by 5 bases, with 6 bases between. This entry comes from a study of T cell repertoires in cytomegalovirus infection. Across the study: It was recently identified HLA-C-restricted and well-studied HLA-B-restricted CMV epitopes that the study used.

General study points: CMV-specific HLA-C-restricted TCR beta clonotypes dominated the ex vivo response.

TCRdb re-called the reads with MiXCR, one entry per CDR3 protein. Counted here are nearly 700,000 distinct CDR3 sequences, around 31% occurring once; the ten biggest clones make up about 18%. The chain couples TRBV7-6 to TRBJ2-5; D unclear. The receptor was isolated from a human donor in good health (CMV status not recorded). Some clones in this sample may be carry-over from other donors' samples. The sequences come from cultured PBMCs, collected from culture after CMV antigen stimulation. CDR3 sequence: CASSLPLETQYF. In nucleotides, the CDR3 is TGTGCCAGCAGCTTACCTTTGGAGACCCAGTACTTC.